A single sample gave rise to the 18 T cell receptor beta chains below, sequenced in a study of Graves' ophthalmopathy and Graves' hyperthyroidism. RNA served as the template for amplifying TCR beta CDR3 regions. After a first-round RT-PCR with HTBI primers, a second-round multiplex PCR was run. A single record per CDR3 protein comes from TCRdb applying MiXCR to the multiplex PCR reads. Among about 400,000 distinct CDR3 sequences, around 21% were seen once, and the ten largest hold roughly 3%. Specimen: peripheral blood. These receptor sequences come from a woman aged 18-30 years with stable Graves' hyperthyroidism.

The table lists this clonotype with many counts. The rearrangement uses TRBV29-1 and TRBJ2-5; 9 bases align to TRBD2. From germline, CDR1 is SQVTM and CDR2 ANQGSEA. CDR3 length equals 13 residues. The V gene end was trimmed by 5 bases and the J gene end by 3 bases; junction bases not matched to a gene: 4. CDR3 protein: CSVRAGGKETQYF. The DNA for the CDR3 is TGCAGCGTTAGAGCGGGAGGTAAAGAGACCCAGTACTTC.

The table lists this clonotype with many counts. The chain is built from TRBV7-8 and TRBJ2-5; D gene unclear. Between the trimmed V and J ends, which lost 4 bases and 1 base, there was a span of 10 bases. This CDR3 is 14 amino acids long. Germline-derived CDR1 and CDR2 are SGHVS and FQNEAQ. In DNA, the CDR3 is TGTGCCAGCAGCTCCTCAATGTTCCAAGAGACCCAGTACTTC. Protein sequence: CASSSSMFQETQYF. The entire variable domain, with the rest obtained from reference TRBV7-8 and TRBJ2-5, is as follows: GAGVSQSPRYKVAKRGQDVALRCDPISGHVSLFWYQQALGQGPEFLTYFQNEAQLDKSGLPSDRFFAERPEGSVSTLKIQRTQQEDSAVYLCASSSSMFQETQYFGPGTRLLVL.

This clonotype was seen many times. The V and J genes are TRBV9 and TRBJ2-3, with D unclear. Germline CDR1 and CDR2: SGDLS and YYNGEE. CDR3 length: 15 residues. Trimming pared 0 bases from V and 4 bases from J, leaving 12 bases between. CDR3 sequence (DNA): TGTGCCAGCAGCGTAGGCCAGTCCGCGGCAGATACGCAGTATTTT. This translates into CASSVGQSAADTQYF.

This clonotype was picked up many times. Sequence at one end of the junction differs from germline and may be a read error. The gene calls are TRBV7-8 and TRBJ2-7; D may match TRBD1 or TRBD2 (8 bases each). Germline V gene data show CDR1 as SGHVS and CDR2 as FQNEAQ. The length of the CDR3 is 14 residues. CDR3 sequence: CASSPTGQGARGDF. The CDR3 DNA reads TGTGCCAGCAGCCCAACGGGGCAGGGGGCGCGGGGGGACTTC. Variable domain in full (rest from reference TRBV7-8 and TRBJ2-7): GAGVSQSPRYKVAKRGQDVALRCDPISGHVSLFWYQQALGQGPEFLTYFQNEAQLDKSGLPSDRFFAERPEGSVSTLKIQRTQQEDSAVYLCASSPTGQGARGDFGPGTRLTVT.

This clonotype showed up just a few times. V and J are TRBV6-1 and TRBJ2-4; D not certain. The CDR3 consists of 19 residues. Germline values: CDR1 MNHNS, CDR2 SASEGT. V gave up 2 bases and J gave up 4 bases, with 24 bases separating them. In DNA, the CDR3 is TGTGCCAGCAGTGAAACGTCTCTGGGGAACGCGGCTGGGAAAAACATTCAGTACTTC. Translating it yields CASSETSLGNAAGKNIQYF.

This clonotype was found many times. CDR3 residues: CASSYDSLSTGELFF. CDR3 DNA sequence: TGTGCCAGCAGTTATGACAGCCTATCGACCGGGGAGCTGTTTTTT. The chain has TRBV27 and TRBJ2-2; D perhaps matches TRBD1 (5 bases). V was clipped by 4 bases and J by 5 bases, with 14 bases between them. The CDR3 loop spans 15 amino acids. Germline V CDR1 and CDR2: MNHEY, SMNVEV (reference sequence).

This clonotype was counted ten times or more. The chain has TRBV18 and TRBJ2-7; 13 bases match TRBD2. The CDR3 spans 17 residues. V shed 2 bases, J shed 4 bases, and the junction held 8 bases outside the gene matches. Per germline, CDR1 KGHSH and CDR2 LQKENI. As DNA, the CDR3 is TGTGCCAGCTCACCAACGTTTACTAGCGGGAGGGCGTACGAGCAGTACTTC. It is translated as CASSPTFTSGRAYEQYF.

This clonotype was counted ten times or more. CDR3 nucleotides: TGTGCCTGGGGCGTCATGGGTGCCGAGACCCAGTACTTC. This sequence encodes CAWGVMGAETQYF. V and J are TRBV30 and TRBJ2-5; D is unresolved. The germline V and J ends were trimmed by 5 bases and 5 bases, with 15 bases remaining between them. This CDR3 contains 13 residues. From germline, CDR1 is GTSNPN and CDR2 SVGIG (reference sequence).

In DNA, the CDR3 is TGCAGTGCTAGACCGCCGGTTGGTGGGAACTATGGCTACACCTTC. Residues: CSARPPVGGNYGYTF. The chain uses TRBV20-1 and TRBJ1-2; unclear D gene. Germline loops: CDR1 DFQATT, CDR2 SNEGSKA (reference sequence). CDR3 size: 15 residues. Trimming took 2 bases from V and 2 from J, leaving 15 bases between them.

J is TRBJ2-5 and V is TRBV9; D is uncertain. Germline V gene data show CDR1 as SGDLS and CDR2 as YYNGEE. The CDR3 consists of 14 residues. The ends were cut back, 4 bases at V and 3 bases at J, with 13 bases in the middle. CDR3 in amino acids: CASSSSTYEETQYF. The CDR3 DNA follows: TGTGCCAGCAGCTCATCGACGTATGAAGAGACCCAGTACTTC.

In its sample, this clonotype was seen many times. An end of the junction does not agree with germline; a read error may underlie this. The rearrangement joins TRBV6-8 to TRBJ2-7; D is ambiguous. The CDR3 consists of 12 residues. Germline CDR1 and CDR2: MNHGY and SAAAGT. DNA of the CDR3: TGTGCCAGCACTTACTTCCAGAGCGAGCAGTACTTC. Protein sequence: CASTYFQSEQYF.

This clonotype was counted at least ten times. The chain has TRBV11-2 and TRBJ2-5; D remains unclear. The CDR3 spans 14 residues. Germline V lookup: CDR1 SGHAT, CDR2 FQNNGV. Trimming shortened V by 5 bases and J by 4 bases, and 14 bases separated the two germline ends. This CDR3 is CASSPDLLSETQYF. CDR3 nucleotides: TGTGCCAGCAGCCCGGACCTCCTGTCAGAGACCCAGTACTTC.

V and J are TRBV28 and TRBJ1-2, with D perhaps TRBD1 (5 bases). Germline CDR1 is MDHEN and CDR2 is SYDVKM. This CDR3 has 14 residues. The V end lost 3 bases, the J end lost 4 bases, and 12 bases lay between the germline ends. The CDR3 DNA reads as TGTGCCAGCAGTTTCTCAGGGCTCTCCTATGGCTACACCTTC. Encoded protein: CASSFSGLSYGYTF.

This clonotype has more than one count but fewer than ten. This chain joins TRBV5-1 and TRBJ1-1, with D perhaps matching TRBD1 (5 bases). The CDR3 contains 15 residues. V was cut by 6 bases and J by 6 bases, with 21 bases left in between. CDR1 is SGHRS, CDR2 YFSETQ, per germline. The CDR3 bases are TGCGCCAGCACTAGGATAACGGGACTTATCGCTGAAGCTTTCTTT. Protein product: CASTRITGLIAEAFF.

This clonotype was observed at least ten times. This chain links TRBV10-2 with TRBJ1-1; no clear D gene. The CDR3 is made up of 13 amino acids. Germline V lookup: CDR1 WSHSY, CDR2 SAAADI. V lost 4 bases to trimming and J lost 0 bases, with 6 bases between them. This CDR3 reads CASSVHLNTEAFF. The CDR3 DNA is TGCGCCAGCAGTGTACATTTGAACACTGAAGCTTTCTTT.

The chain uses TRBV12-3 or TRBV12-4 and TRBJ1-1; tentatively, D is TRBD1 (5 bases). Between the trimmed V and J ends, which lost 9 bases and 4 bases, there was a span of 15 bases. The CDR3 is 13 amino acids. CDR3 DNA: TGTGCCAGTACGACGGGGGGTGGCACTGAAGCTTTCTTT. Amino acids: CASTTGGGTEAFF.

In this sample, this clonotype turned up many times. The rearrangement links TRBV6-2 or TRBV6-3 to TRBJ2-7, with 7 bases matching TRBD2. The J segment lost 4 bases and the V segment lost 2 bases, leaving 5 bases of the junction unmatched. Germline CDR1 is MNHEY and CDR2 is SVGEGT. CDR3 length: 14 amino acids. In DNA form, the CDR3 reads TGTGCCAGCAGTTACGCGGGAGCCGGATACGAGCAGTACTTC. Protein: CASSYAGAGYEQYF.

In its sample, this clonotype was seen many times. The V and J genes are TRBV27 and TRBJ1-2, with 9 bases matching TRBD1. The germline CDR1 and CDR2 sequences are MNHEY and SMNVEV (reference sequence). Trimming cost V 3 bases and J 4 bases; bases outside gene matches: 3. CDR3 length equals 14 residues. CDR3 protein: CASSFTGGGYGYTF. In DNA, the CDR3 is TGTGCCAGCAGTTTCACAGGGGGCGGCTATGGCTACACCTTC.